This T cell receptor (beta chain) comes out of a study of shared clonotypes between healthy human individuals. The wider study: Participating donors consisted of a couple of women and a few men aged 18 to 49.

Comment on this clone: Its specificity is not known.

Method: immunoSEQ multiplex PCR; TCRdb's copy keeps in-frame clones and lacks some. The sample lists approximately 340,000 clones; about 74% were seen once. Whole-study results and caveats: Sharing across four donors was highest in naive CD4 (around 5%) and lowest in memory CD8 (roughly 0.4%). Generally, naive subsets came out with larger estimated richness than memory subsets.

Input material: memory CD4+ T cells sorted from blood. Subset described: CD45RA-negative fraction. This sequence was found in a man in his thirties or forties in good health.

The CDR3, as DNA: TGTGCTAGTGGCTTACAGGGGGCTGAGACCCAGTACTTC. It translates to CASGLQGAETQYF. The genes are TRBV12-5 and TRBJ2-5, with 9 nucleotides matching TRBD1. Looked up from germline, CDR1 is LGHNT and CDR2 is FRNRAP. V lost 6 bases and J lost 5; bases outside the gene matches: 4. The CDR3 loop spans 13 amino acids.